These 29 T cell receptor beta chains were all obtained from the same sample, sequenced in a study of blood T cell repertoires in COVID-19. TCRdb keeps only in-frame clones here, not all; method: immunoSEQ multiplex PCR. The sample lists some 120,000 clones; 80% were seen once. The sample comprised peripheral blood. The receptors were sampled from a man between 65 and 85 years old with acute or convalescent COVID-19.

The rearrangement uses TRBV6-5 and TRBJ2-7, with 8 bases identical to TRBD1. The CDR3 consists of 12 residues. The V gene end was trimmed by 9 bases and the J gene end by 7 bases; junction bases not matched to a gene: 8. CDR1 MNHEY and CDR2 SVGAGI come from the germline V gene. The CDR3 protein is CASFRGLNEQYF. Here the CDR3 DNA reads TGTGCCAGTTTCAGGGGGCTGAATGAGCAGTACTTC.

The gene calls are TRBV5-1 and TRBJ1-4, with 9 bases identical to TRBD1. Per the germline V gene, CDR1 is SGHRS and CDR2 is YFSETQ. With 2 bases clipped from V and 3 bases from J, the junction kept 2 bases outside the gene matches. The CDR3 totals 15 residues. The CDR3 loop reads CASSLRQGANEKLFF. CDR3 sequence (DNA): TGCGCCAGCAGCTTACGACAGGGGGCTAATGAAAAACTGTTTTTT.

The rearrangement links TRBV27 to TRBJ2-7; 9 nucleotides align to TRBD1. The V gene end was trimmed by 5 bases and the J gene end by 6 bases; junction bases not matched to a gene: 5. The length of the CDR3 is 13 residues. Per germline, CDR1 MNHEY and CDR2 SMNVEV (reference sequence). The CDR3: CASSRQGDGEQYF. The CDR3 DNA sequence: TGTGCCAGCAGTAGACAGGGGGACGGCGAGCAGTACTTC.

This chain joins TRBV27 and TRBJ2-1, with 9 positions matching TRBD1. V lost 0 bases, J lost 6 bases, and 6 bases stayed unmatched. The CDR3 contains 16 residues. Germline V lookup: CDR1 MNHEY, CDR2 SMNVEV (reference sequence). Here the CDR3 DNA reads TGTGCCAGCAGTTTATCCTGGGACAGGGACATCAATGAGCAGTTCTTC. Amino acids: CASSLSWDRDINEQFF.

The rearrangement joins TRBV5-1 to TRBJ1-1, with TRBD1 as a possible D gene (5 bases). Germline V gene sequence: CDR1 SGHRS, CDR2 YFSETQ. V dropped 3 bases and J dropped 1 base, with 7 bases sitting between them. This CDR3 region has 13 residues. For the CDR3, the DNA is TGCGCCAGCAGCTCCGGACAGAACACTGAAGCTTTCTTT. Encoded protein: CASSSGQNTEAFF.

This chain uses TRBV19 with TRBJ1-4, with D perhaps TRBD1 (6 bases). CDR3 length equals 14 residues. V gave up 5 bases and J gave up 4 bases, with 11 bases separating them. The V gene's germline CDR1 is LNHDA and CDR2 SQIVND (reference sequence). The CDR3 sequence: CASSSQGRNEKLFF. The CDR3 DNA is TGTGCCAGTAGTTCACAGGGTCGTAATGAAAAACTGTTTTTT.

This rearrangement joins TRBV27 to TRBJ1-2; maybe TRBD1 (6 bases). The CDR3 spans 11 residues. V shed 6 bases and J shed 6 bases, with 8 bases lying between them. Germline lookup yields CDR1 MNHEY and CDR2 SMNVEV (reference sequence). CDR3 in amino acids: CASRYRDGYTF. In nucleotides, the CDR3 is TGTGCCAGCAGGTACAGGGATGGCTACACCTTC.

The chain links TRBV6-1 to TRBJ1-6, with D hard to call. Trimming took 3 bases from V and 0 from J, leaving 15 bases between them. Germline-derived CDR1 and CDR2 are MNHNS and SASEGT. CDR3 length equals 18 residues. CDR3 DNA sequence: TGTGCCAGCAGTGAGTGGGAGAAACAGAGCTCCTATAATTCACCCCTCCACTTT. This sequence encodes CASSEWEKQSSYNSPLHF.

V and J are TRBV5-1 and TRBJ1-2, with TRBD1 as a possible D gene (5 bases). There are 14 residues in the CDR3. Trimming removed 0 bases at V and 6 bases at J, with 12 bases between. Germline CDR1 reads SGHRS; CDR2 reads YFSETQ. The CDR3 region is CASSLVAGIDGYTF. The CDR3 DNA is TGCGCCAGCAGCTTGGTGGCAGGGATAGATGGCTACACCTTC. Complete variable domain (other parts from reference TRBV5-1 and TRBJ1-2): KAGVTQTPRYLIKTRGQQVTLSCSPISGHRSVSWYQQTPGQGLQFLFEYFSETQRNKGNFPGRFSGRQFSNSRSEMNVSTLELGDSALYLCASSLVAGIDGYTFGSGTRLTVV.

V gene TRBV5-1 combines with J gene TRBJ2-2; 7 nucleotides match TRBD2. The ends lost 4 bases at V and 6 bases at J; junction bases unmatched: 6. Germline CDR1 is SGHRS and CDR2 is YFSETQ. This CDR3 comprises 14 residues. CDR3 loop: CASSPMGGPGELFF. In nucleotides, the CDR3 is TGCGCCAGCAGCCCGATGGGAGGGCCCGGGGAGCTGTTTTTT.

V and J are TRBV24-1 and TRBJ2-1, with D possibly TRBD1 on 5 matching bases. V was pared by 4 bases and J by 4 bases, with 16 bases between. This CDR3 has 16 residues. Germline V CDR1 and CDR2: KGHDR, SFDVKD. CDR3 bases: TGTGCCACCAGTGAGGTCATTGGGGCCCCGTACAATGAGCAGTTCTTC. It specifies CATSEVIGAPYNEQFF.

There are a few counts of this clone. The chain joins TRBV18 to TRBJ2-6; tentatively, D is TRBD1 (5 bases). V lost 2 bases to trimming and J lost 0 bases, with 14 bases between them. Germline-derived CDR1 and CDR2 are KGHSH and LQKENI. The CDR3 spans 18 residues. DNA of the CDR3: TGTGCCAGCTCACCATCGTGGGGCTCTGGCTCTGGGGCCAACGTCCTGACTTTC. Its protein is CASSPSWGSGSGANVLTF.

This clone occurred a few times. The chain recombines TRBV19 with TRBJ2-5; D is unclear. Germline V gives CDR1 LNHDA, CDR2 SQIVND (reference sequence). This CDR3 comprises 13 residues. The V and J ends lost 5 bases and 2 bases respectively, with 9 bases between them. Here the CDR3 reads CASSLQTQETQYF. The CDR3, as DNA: TGTGCCAGTAGTCTTCAGACTCAAGAGACCCAGTACTTC.

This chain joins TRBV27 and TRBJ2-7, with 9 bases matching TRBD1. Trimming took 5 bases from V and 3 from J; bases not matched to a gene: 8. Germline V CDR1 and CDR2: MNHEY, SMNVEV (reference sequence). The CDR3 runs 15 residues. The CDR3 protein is CASSQTGGVFYEQYF. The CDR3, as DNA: TGTGCCAGCAGTCAGACAGGGGGGGTGTTCTACGAGCAGTACTTC.

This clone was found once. The CDR3 region has the DNA TGTGCCAGCGGACCAGGGATGAGTCAGCCCCAGCATTTT. It is translated as CASGPGMSQPQHF. The rearrangement uses TRBV6-5 and TRBJ1-5, with a possible D match to TRBD1 (5 bases). V was shortened by 8 bases and J by 6 bases, with 14 bases between the two germline ends. CDR1 and CDR2 (germline): MNHEY, SVGAGI. CDR3 length equals 13 residues.

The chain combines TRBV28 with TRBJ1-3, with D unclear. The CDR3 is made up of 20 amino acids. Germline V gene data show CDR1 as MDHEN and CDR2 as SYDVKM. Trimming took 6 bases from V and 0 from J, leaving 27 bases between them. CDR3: CASSPPRLLISFSSGNTIYF. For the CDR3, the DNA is TGTGCCAGCAGCCCCCCACGACTCTTAATTAGTTTCAGCTCTGGAAACACCATATATTTT.

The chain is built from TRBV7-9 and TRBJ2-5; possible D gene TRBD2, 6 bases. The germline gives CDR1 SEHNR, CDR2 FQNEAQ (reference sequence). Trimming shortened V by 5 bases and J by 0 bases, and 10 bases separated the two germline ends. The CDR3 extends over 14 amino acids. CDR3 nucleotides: TGTGCCAGCAGCCGACGGGGGAACCAAGAGACCCAGTACTTC. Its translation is CASSRRGNQETQYF.

The CDR3 spells CASSPRGPAAGANVLTF. The CDR3 DNA is TGTGCCAGCAGCCCGCGGGGACCAGCGGCTGGGGCCAACGTCCTGACTTTC. The chain couples TRBV5-4 to TRBJ2-6, with D possibly TRBD2 on 6 matching bases. The CDR3 loop spans 17 amino acids. The V gene's germline CDR1 is SGHNT and CDR2 YYREEE (reference sequence). Trimming removed 4 bases at V and 2 bases at J, with 16 bases between.

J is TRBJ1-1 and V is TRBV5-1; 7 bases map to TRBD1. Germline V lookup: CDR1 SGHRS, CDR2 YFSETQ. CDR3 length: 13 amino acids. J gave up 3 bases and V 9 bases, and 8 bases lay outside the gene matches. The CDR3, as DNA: TGCGCCACCGCGACAGGGAAGGACACTGAAGCTTTCTTT. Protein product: CATATGKDTEAFF.

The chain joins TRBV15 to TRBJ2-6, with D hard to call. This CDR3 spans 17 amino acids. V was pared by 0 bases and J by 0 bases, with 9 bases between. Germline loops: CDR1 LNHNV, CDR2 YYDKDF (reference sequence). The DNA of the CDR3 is TGTGCCACCAGCAGAGAGCCGGTTCGCTCTGGGGCCAACGTCCTGACTTTC. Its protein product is CATSREPVRSGANVLTF.

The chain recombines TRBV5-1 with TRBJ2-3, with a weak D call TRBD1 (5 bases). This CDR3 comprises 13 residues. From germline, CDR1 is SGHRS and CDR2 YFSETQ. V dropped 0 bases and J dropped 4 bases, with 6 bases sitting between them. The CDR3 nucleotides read TGCGCCAGCAGCTTGGGACAGTCAGATACGCAGTATTTT. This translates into CASSLGQSDTQYF.

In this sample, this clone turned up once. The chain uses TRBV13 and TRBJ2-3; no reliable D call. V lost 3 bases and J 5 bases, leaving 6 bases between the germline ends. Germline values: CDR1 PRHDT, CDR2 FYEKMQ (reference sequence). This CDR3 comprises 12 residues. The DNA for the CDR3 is TGTGCCAGCAGCTTGCGAGGAGATACGCAGTATTTT. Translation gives CASSLRGDTQYF.

DNA for the CDR3: TGTGCCAGTCGAGGTGGGGCCATAAAGGACACCGGGGAGCTGTTTTTT. Translated, it gives CASRGGAIKDTGELFF. The chain has TRBV28 and TRBJ2-2; tentatively, D is TRBD1 (5 bases). The germline V and J ends were trimmed by 9 bases and 3 bases, with 20 bases remaining between them. CDR1 and CDR2 from the germline V gene are MDHEN and SYDVKM. The CDR3 is 16 residues long.

CDR3 bases: TGTGCCAGCAGCTTAGGCCGGACAGAACAAGAGACCCAGTACTTC. Residues: CASSLGRTEQETQYF. The chain combines TRBV7-9 with TRBJ2-5; D might be TRBD1 (6 bases). CDR1 and CDR2 (germline): SEHNR, FQNEAQ (reference sequence). V lost 1 base and J 2 bases, leaving 11 bases between the germline ends. The CDR3 has 15 amino acids.

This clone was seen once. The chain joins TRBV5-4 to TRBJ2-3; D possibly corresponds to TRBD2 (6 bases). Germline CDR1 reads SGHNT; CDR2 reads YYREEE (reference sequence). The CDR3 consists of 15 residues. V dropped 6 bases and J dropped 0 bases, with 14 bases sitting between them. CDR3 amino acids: CASTRQGTSTDTQYF. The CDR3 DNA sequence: TGTGCCAGCACCCGGCAAGGGACTAGCACAGATACGCAGTATTTT.

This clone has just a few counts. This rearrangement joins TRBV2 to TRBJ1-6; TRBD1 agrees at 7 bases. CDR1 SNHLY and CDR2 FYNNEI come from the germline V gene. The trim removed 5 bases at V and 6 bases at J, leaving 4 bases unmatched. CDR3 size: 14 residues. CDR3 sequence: CASSPTGINSPLHF. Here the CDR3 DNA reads TGTGCCAGCAGTCCGACAGGGATTAATTCACCCCTCCACTTT.

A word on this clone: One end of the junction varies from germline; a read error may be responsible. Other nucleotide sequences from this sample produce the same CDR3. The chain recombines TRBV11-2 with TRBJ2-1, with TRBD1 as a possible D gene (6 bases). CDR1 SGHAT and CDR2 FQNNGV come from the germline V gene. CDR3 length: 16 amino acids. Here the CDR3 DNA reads TGCGCCAGCAGCTTAATTCCAGGGGCCACCTACAATGAGCAGTTCTTC. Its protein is CASSLIPGATYNEQFF.

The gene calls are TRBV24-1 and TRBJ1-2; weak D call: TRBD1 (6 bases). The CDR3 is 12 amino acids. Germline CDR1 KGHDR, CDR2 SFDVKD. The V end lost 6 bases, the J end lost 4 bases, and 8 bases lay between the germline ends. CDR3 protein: CATSQGRYGYTF. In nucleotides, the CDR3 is TGTGCCACCAGTCAGGGGCGCTATGGCTACACCTTC.

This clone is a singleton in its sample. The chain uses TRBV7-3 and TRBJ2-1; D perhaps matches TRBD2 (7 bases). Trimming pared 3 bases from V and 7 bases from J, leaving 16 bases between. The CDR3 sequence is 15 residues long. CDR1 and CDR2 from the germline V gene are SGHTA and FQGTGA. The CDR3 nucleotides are TGTGCCAGCAGCTTGGGAGGGCCAGGGGATAATGAGCAGTTCTTC. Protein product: CASSLGGPGDNEQFF.